This T cell receptor (beta chain) was retrieved from a study of post-analysis software for immune sequencing data. Notes on the study in general: The normalized Chao1 diversity of multiple sclerosis patients was significantly lower than that of controls. TRBV segments more frequent in patients than in controls numbered roughly five and included TRBV5-6, TRBV5-1 and TRBV20-1. Same-batch preparations were strongly co-clustered by F measure.

Unmatched junction bases numbered 8, after V lost 4 bases and J lost 4 bases. The CDR3 is 15 residues long. Per germline, CDR1 SQVTM and CDR2 ANQGSEA. Incorporated into the TCR beta cDNA libraries were unique molecular identifiers, which served to reduce PCR and sequencing biases. T cells numbering about 0.95 to 11 million gave rise to about 540,000 cDNA molecules. In TCRdb, the PCR reads were re-called with MiXCR into one record per CDR3 protein. This sample has hundreds of thousands of distinct CDR3 sequences, with over 45% found just once. Note on this clonotype: What it binds is not known.

The chain recombines TRBV29-1 with TRBJ1-5; 9 bases agree with TRBD1. The specimen sequenced was blood. This receptor was obtained from a girl aged 2 to 10 with multiple sclerosis. This CDR3 reads CSVGETGGGNQPQHF. For the CDR3, the DNA is TGCAGCGTTGGGGAGACAGGGGGGGGGAATCAGCCCCAGCATTTT.